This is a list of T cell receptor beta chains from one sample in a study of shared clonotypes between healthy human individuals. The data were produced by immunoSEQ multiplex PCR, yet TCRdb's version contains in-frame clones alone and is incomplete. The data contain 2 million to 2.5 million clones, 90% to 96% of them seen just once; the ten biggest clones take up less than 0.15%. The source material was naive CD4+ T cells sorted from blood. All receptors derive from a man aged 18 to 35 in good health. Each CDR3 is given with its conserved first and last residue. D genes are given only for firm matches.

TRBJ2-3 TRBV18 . TGTGCCAGCTCACCCCTGGGACCGGCCAGCACAGATACGCAGTATTTT CASSPLGPASTDTQYF
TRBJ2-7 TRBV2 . TGTGCCAGCAGCTACAGGGAGACTGGCGAGCAGTACTTC CASSYRETGEQYF
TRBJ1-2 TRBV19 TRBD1 TGTGCCAGTAGAAGTGGACAGGGCTATGGCTACACCTTC CASRSGQGYGYTF
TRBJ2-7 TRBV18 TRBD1 TGTGCCAGCTCACCAGGAACAGGGGGCGCGGACGAGCAGTACTTC CASSPGTGGADEQYF
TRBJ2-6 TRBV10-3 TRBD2 TGTGCCATCAGTGACGAGGGGAGGGTGTCTGGGGCCAACGTCCTGACTTTC CAISDEGRVSGANVLTF
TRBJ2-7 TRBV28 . TGTGCCAGCAGTACCGGGGGTGGGAATGCCTACGAGCAGTACTTC CASSTGGGNAYEQYF
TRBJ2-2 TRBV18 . TGTGCCAGCCCAGGGGACACCGGGGAGCTGTTTTTT CASPGDTGELFF
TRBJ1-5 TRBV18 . TGTGCCAGCTCACCAACAGGCCAGGTCAATCAGCCCCAGCATTTT CASSPTGQVNQPQHF
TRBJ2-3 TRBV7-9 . TGTGCCAGCAGCTTCAGGGGCCCAGAGGCAGATACGCAGTATTTT CASSFRGPEADTQYF
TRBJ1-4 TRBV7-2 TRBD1 TGTGCCAGCAGCTTAGTGGGACAGGCTAATGAAAAACTGTTTTTT CASSLVGQANEKLFF
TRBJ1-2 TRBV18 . TGTGCCAGCTCACCACCTGTAGACACCGGGCCAGGGGATGGCTACACCTTC CASSPPVDTGPGDGYTF
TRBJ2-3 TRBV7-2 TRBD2 TGTGCCAGCAGCTCTAGCGGGAGGCCGCGCACAGATACGCAGTATTTT CASSSSGRPRTDTQYF
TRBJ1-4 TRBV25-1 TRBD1 TGTGCCAGCAGTACAAGTCCGGGACAGGGGACTGAAAAACTGTTTTTT CASSTSPGQGTEKLFF
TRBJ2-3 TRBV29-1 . TGCAGCGTAGCCTCTTTAGCGGCTAGCACAGATACGCAGTATTTT CSVASLAASTDTQYF